This T cell receptor beta chain was retrieved from a study of T-cell reconstitution after alpha-beta-depleted transplantation in children. General study points: Reportedly, only several hundred clones from non-depleted graft cells drove alpha-beta T-cell counts at about two months. Hyperexpanded clones declined; after one year, newly produced T cells mostly supplied diversity. Some patients owed their high day-60 TCRbeta diversity to surviving recipient T cells and thymic progenitors.

A TCRbeta library incorporating unique molecular identifiers was prepared. TCRdb re-derived calls from the PCR reads in MiXCR, one entry per CDR3 protein. The sample holds 200,000 to 250,000 distinct CDR3 sequences, less than 9% seen once. This clonotype was counted only a few times. Antigen specificity is unknown. V trimming: 0 bases; J trimming: 7 bases; junction bases outside the gene matches: 2. CDR3 length: 14 residues. Germline loops: CDR1 LGHNA, CDR2 YNFKEQ. This clonotype was obtained from a male patient younger than 18 who had a stem cell transplant for acute lymphoblastic leukemia, so the T cells may come from the graft donor. The source material was PBMCs, mostly from graft donor cells, sampled 180 days after TCRalphabeta/CD19-depleted stem cell transplant. The gene calls are TRBV4-2 and TRBJ2-2; 7 bases fit TRBD1. CDR3 residues: CASSQDRTGGELFF. The CDR3 coding sequence is TGTGCCAGCAGCCAAGATCGGACAGGCGGGGAGCTGTTTTTT.